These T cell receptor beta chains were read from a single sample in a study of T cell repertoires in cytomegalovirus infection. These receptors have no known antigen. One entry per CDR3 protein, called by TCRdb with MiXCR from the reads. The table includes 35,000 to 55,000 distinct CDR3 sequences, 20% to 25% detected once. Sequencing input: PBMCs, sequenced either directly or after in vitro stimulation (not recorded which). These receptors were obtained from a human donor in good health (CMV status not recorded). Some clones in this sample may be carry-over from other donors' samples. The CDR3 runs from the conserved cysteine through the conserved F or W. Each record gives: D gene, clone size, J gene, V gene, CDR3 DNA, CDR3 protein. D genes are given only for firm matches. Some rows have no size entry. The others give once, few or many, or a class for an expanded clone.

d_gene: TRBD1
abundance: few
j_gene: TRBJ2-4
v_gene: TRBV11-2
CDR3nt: TGTGCCAGCAGCCCGGCCAGGGGGCTAAAAAACATTCAGTACTTC
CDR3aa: CASSPARGLKNIQYF

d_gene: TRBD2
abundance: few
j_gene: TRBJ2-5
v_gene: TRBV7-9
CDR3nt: TGTGCCAGCAGCTTAGCGCGAAGCGGGGGGGCCAAAGAGACCCAGTACTTC
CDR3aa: CASSLARSGGAKETQYF

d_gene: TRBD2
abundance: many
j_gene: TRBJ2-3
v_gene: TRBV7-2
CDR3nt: TGTGCCAGCAGCTTAAGGGCTAGCGGGAGCTCAGATACGCAGTATTTT
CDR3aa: CASSLRASGSSDTQYF

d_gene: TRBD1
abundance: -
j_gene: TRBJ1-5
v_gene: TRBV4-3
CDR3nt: TGCGCCAGCAGCCAAGATGCCGGGACAGGGCATCAGCCCCAGCATTTT
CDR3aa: CASSQDAGTGHQPQHF

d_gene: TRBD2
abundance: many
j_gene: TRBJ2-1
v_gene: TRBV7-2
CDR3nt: TGTGCCAGCAGCTCCGATTTTAGCGGGAATGAGCAGTTCTTC
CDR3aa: CASSSDFSGNEQFF

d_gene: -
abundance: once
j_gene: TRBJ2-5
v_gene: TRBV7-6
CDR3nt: TGTGCCAGCAGCTTGACTGAGCAAGAGACCCAGTACTTC
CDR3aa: CASSLTEQETQYF

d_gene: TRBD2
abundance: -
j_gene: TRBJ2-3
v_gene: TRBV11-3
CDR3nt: TGTGCCAGCAGCTTAGGTACTAGCGGGGCTTCAGATACGCAGTATTTT
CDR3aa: CASSLGTSGASDTQYF

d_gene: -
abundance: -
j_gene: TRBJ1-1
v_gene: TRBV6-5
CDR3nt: TGTGCCAGCAGTTACTCGAGTAAAGAGGGACCTTTCTTT
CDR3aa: CASSYSSKEGPFF

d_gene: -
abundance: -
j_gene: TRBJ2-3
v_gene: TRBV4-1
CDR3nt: TGCGCCAGCAGCCAACAGGGCCCTGGGGGAGATACGCAGTATTTT
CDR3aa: CASSQQGPGGDTQYF

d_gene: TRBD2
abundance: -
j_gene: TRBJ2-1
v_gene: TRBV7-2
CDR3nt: TGTGCCAGCAGCCGCTTACAGACTAGCGGGAATGAGCAGTTCTTC
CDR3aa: CASSRLQTSGNEQFF

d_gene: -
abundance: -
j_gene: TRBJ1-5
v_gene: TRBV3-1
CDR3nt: TGTGCCAGCGGCCAATCAGGGTTGGGCAATCAGCCCCAGCATTTT
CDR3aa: CASGQSGLGNQPQHF

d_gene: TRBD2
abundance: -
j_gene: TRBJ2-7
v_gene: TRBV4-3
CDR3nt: TGCGCCAGCAGCCAGGGAGCGGGGGGGCCGTACGAGCAGTACTTC
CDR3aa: CASSQGAGGPYEQYF

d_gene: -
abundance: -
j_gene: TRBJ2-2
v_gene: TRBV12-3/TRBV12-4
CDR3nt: TGTGCCAGCAGTAGGAGGGTCGGGGCCGGGGAGCTGTTTTTT
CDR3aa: CASSRRVGAGELFF

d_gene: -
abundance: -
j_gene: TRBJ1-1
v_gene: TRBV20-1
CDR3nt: TGCAGTGCTAGACGGGGGGCGGATGAAGCTTTCTTT
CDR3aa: CSARRGADEAFF

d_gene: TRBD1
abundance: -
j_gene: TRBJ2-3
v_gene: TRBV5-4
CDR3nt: TGTGCCGGGGGGCAGGGGGCAGGCACAGATACGCAGTATTTT
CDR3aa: CAGGQGAGTDTQYF

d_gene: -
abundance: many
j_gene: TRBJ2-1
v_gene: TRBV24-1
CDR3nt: TGTGCCACCAGTGTGCGGTCAGGGGAATACAATGAGCAGTTCTTC
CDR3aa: CATSVRSGEYNEQFF

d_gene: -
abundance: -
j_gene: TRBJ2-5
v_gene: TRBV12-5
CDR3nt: TGTGCTAGTGGTTTGGTCGCCGTACCCGGGAGCCAGTACTTC
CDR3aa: CASGLVAVPGSQYF

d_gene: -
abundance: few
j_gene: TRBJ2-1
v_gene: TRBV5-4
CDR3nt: TGTGCCAGCAGCCCGGGGGGCAGCGAGGGCCAGTTCTTC
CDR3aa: CASSPGGSEGQFF

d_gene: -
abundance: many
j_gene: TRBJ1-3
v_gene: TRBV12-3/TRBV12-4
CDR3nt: TGTGCCAGCAGTTTAGGTACAGTCGTCTCTGGAAACACCATATATTTT
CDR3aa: CASSLGTVVSGNTIYF

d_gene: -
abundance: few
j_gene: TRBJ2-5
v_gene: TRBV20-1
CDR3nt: TGCAGTGCTAGCCTGGACAGACAAGAGACCCAGTACTTC
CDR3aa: CSASLDRQETQYF

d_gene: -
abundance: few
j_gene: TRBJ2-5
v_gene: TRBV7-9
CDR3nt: TGTGCCAGCAGCCAGGAAGAAGAGACCCAGTACTTC
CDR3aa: CASSQEEETQYF

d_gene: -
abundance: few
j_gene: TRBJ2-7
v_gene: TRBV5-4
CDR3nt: TGTGCCAGCAGCTTCTCAGGAACCTACGAGCAGTACTTC
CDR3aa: CASSFSGTYEQYF

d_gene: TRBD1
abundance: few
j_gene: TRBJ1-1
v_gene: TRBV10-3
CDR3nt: TGTGCCATCAGTGAGAACGGACAGGGCACTGAAGCTTTCTTT
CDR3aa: CAISENGQGTEAFF